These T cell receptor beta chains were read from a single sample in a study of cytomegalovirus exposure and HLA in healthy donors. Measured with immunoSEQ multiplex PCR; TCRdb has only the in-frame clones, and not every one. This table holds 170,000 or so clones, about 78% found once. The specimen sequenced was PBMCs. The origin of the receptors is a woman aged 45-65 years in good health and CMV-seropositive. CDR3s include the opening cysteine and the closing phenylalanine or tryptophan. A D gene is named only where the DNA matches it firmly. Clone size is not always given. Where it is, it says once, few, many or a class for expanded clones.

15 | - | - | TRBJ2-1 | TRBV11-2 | CASSLGPLGTDEQFF | TGTGCCAGCAGCTTAGGCCCACTAGGAACAGATGAGCAGTTCTTC
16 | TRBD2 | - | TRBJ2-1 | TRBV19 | CASSSIGLAGYNEQFF | TGTGCCAGTAGTAGCATTGGACTAGCGGGGTACAATGAGCAGTTCTTC
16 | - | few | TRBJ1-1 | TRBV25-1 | CARNPRERDLNTEAFF | TGTGCCAGGAATCCCCGGGAACGAGATCTGAACACTGAAGCTTTCTTT
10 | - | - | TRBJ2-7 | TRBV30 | CAWARREQYF | TGTGCCTGGGCTAGACGCGAGCAGTACTTC
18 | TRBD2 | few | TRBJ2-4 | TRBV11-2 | CASSLGGPAGGIKNIQYF | TGTGCCAGCAGCTTAGGGGGCCCAGCGGGGGGGATCAAAAACATTCAGTACTTC
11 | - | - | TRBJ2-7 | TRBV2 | CASSAQYEQYF | TGTGCCAGCAGTGCCCAATACGAGCAGTACTTC
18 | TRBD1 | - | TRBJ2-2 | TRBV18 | CASWGQGEGPRPGGELFF | TGTGCCAGCTGGGGACAGGGGGAAGGTCCTCGACCAGGCGGGGAGCTGTTTTTT
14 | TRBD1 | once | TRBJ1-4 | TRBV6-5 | CASSSTGANEKLFF | TGTGCCAGCAGTTCGACAGGGGCGAATGAAAAACTGTTTTTT
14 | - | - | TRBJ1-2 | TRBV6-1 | CASRYQDGRKGYTF | TGTGCCAGCAGGTACCAGGACGGGAGGAAAGGCTACACCTTC
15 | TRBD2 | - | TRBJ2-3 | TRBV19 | CASNNLAGGTDTQYF | TGTGCCAGTAATAATCTAGCGGGGGGCACAGATACGCAGTATTTT
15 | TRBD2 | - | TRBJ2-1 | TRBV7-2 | CASSFGGGYYNEQFF | TGTGCCAGCAGCTTTGGGGGGGGTTACTACAATGAGCAGTTCTTC